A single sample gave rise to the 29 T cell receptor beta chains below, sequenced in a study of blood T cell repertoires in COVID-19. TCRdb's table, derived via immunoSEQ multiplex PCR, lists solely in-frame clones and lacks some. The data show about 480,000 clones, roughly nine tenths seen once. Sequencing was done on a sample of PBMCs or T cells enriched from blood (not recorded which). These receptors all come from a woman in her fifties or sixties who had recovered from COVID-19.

CDR3 sequence: CSVDQYTF. The CDR3 nucleotides read TGCAGCGTTGACCAGTACACCTTC. This chain uses TRBV29-1 with TRBJ1-2; D is unresolved. V was trimmed by 3 bases and J by 11 bases, leaving 4 bases between them. The CDR3 loop spans 8 amino acids. Germline V gene data show CDR1 as SQVTM and CDR2 as ANQGSEA.

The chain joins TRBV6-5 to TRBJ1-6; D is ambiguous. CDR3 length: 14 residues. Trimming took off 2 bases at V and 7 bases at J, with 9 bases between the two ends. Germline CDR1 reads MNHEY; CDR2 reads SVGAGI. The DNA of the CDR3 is TGTGCCAGCAGTTACCTAGGATCAAATTCACCCCTCCACTTT. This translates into CASSYLGSNSPLHF.

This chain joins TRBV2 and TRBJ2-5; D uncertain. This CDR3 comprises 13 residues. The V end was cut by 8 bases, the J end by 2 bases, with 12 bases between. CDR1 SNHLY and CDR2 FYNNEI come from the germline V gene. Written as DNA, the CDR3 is TGTGCCAGCGGGCATGGTTGGCAAGAGACCCAGTACTTC. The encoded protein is CASGHGWQETQYF.

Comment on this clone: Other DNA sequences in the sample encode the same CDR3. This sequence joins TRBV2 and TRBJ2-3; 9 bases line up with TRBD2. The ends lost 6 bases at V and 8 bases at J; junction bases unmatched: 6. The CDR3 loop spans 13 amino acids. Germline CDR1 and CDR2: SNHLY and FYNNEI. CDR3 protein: CASRRGGIGTQYF. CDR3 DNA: TGTGCCAGCAGGCGGGGGGGCATTGGTACGCAGTATTTT.

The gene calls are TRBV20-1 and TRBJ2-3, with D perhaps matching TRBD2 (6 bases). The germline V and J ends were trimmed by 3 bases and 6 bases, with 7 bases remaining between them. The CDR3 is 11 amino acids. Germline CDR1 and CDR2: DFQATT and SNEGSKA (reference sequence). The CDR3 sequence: CSARGGDTQYF. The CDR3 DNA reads TGCAGTGCTAGGGGGGGTGATACGCAGTATTTT.

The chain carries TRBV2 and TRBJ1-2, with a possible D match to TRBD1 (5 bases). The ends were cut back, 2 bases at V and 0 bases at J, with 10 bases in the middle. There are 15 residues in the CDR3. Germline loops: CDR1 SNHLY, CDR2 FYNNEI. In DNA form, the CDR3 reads TGTGCCAGCAGTGAATCGCAGGGCGCTAACTATGGCTACACCTTC. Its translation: CASSESQGANYGYTF.

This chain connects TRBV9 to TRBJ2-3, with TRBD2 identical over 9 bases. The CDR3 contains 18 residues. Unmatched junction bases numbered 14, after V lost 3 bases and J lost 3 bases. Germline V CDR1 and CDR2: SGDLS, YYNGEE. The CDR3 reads CASSALYSGGRGTDTQYF. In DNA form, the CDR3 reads TGTGCCAGCAGCGCGTTGTATAGCGGGGGCCGGGGTACAGATACGCAGTATTTT.

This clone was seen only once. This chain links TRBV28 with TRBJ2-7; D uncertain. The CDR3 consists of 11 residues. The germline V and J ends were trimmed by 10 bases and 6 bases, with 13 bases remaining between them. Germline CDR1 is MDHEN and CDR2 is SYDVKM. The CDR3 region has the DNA TGTGCCACTACGGAGAGAGGCGAGCAGTACTTC. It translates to CATTERGEQYF.

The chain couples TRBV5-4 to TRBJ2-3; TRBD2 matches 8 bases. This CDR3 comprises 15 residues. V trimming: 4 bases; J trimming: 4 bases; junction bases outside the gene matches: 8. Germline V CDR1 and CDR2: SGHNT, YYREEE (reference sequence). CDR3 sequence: CASSTPGLGSDTQYF. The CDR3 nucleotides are TGTGCCAGCAGCACACCGGGACTAGGATCAGATACGCAGTATTTT.

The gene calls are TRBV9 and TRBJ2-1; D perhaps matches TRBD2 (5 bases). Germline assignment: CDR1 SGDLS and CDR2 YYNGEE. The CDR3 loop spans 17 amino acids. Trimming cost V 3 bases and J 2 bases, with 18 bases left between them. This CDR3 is CASSAGSFLAPYNEQFF. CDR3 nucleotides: TGTGCCAGCAGCGCGGGGAGTTTCCTAGCCCCCTACAATGAGCAGTTCTTC.

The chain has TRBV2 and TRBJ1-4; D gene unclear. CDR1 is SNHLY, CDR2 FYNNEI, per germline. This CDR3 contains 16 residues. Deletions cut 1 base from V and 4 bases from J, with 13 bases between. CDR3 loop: CASSEGAGRHNEKLFF. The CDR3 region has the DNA TGTGCCAGCAGTGAAGGGGCGGGGAGGCATAATGAAAAACTGTTTTTT.

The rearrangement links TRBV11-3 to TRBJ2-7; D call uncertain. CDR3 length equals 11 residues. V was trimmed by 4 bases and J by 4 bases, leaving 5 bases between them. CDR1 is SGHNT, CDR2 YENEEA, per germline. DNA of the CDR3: TGTGCCAGCAGCTCCCTTTACGAGCAGTACTTC. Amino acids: CASSSLYEQYF. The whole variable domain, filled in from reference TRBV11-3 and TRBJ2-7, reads EAGVVQSPRYKIIEKKQPVAFWCNPISGHNTLYWYLQNLGQGPELLIRYENEEAVDDSQLPKDRFSAERLKGVDSTLKIQPAELGDSAVYLCASSSLYEQYFGPGTRLTVT.

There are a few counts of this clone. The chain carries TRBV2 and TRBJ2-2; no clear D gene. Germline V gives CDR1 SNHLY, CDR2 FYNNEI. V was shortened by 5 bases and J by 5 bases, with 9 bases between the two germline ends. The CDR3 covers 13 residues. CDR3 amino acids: CASSYFETGELFF. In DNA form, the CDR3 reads TGTGCCAGCAGTTATTTCGAGACCGGGGAGCTGTTTTTT.

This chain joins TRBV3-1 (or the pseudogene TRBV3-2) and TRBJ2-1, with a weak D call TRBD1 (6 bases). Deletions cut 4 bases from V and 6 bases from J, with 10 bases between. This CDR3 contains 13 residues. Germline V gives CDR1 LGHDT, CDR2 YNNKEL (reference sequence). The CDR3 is CASSPGTFNEQFF. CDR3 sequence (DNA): TGTGCCAGCAGCCCCGGGACATTCAATGAGCAGTTCTTC.

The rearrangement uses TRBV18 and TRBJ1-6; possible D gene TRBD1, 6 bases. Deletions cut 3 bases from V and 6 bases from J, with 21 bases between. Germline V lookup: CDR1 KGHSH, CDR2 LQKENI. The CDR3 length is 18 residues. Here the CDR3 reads CASSPMPRGALGNSPLHF. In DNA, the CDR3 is TGTGCCAGCTCACCTATGCCCAGGGGCGCCCTCGGTAATTCACCCCTCCACTTT.

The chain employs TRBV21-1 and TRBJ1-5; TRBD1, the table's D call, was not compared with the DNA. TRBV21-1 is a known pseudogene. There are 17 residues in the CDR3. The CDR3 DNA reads TGTGCCAGCAGCAAAGGACAGGGAGTAGGGGGCAATCAGCCCCAGCATTTT. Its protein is CASSKGQGVGGNQPQHF.

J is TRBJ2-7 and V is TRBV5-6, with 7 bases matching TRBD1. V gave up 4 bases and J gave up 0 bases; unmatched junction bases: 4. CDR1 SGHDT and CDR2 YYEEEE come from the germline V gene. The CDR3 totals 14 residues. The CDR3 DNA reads TGTGCCAGCAGCAAGGGGACAGCCTCCTACGAGCAGTACTTC. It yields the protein CASSKGTASYEQYF.

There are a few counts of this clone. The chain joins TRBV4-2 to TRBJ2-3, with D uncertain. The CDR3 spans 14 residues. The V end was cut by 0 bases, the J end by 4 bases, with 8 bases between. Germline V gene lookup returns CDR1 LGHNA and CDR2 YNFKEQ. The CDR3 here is CASSQEPRSDTQYF. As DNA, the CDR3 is TGTGCCAGCAGCCAAGAGCCGCGGTCAGATACGCAGTATTTT.

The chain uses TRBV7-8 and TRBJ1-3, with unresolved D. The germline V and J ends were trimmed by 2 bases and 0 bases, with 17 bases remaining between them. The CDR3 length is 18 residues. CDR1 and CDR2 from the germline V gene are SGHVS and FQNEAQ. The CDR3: CASSLQPAGLRSGNTIYF. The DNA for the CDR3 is TGTGCCAGCAGCTTACAGCCGGCAGGCCTACGCTCTGGAAACACCATATATTTT.

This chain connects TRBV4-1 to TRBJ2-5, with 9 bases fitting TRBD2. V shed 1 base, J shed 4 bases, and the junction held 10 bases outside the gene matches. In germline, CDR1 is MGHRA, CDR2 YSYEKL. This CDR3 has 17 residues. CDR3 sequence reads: CASSQATARGGGETQYF. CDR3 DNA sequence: TGCGCCAGCAGCCAAGCCACCGCGCGGGGGGGCGGAGAGACCCAGTACTTC.

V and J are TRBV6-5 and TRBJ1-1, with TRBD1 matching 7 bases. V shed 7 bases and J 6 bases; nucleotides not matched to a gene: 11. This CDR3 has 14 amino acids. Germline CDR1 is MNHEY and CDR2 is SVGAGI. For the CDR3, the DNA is TGTGCCAGCACTTTAAACAGGGGAGGCGCTGAAGCTTTCTTT. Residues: CASTLNRGGAEAFF.

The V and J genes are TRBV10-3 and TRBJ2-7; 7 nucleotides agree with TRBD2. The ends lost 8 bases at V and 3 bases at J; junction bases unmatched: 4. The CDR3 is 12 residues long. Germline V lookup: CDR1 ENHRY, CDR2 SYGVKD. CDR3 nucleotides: TGTGCCATCTCCGGGGGGAACTACGAGCAGTACGTC. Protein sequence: CAISGGNYEQYV.

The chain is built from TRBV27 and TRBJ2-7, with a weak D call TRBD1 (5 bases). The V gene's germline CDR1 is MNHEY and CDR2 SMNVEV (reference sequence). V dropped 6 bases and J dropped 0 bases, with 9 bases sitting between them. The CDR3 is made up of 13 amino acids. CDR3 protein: CASRGASSYEQYF. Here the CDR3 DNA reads TGTGCCAGCAGAGGGGCCAGCTCCTACGAGCAGTACTTC.

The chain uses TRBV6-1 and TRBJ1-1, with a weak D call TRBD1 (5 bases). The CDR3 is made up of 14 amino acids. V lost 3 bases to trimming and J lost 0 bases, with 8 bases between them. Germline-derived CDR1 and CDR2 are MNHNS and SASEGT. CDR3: CASSDRAMNTEAFF. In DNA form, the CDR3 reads TGTGCCAGCAGTGACAGGGCGATGAACACTGAAGCTTTCTTT.

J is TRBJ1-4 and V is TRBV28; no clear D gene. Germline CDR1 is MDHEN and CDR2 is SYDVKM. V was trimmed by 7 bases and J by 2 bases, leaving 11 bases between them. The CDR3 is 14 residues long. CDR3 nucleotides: TGTGCCAGCACCCGGACTGGGACTAATGAAAAACTGTTTTTT. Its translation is CASTRTGTNEKLFF.

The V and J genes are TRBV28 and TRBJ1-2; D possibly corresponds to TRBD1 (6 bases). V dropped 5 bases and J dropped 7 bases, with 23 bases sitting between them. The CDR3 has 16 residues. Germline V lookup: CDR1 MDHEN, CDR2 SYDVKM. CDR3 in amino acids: CASSPRSGGLFSGYTF. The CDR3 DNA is TGTGCCAGCAGTCCCCGATCCGGGGGGCTCTTTAGTGGCTACACCTTC.

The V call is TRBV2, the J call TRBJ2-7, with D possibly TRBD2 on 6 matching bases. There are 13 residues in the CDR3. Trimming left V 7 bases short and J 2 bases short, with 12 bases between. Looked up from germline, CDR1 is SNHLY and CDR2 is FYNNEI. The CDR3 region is CASTFGGAYEQYF. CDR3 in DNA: TGTGCCAGCACGTTCGGCGGGGCCTACGAGCAGTACTTC. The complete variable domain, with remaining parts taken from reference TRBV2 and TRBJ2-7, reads EPEVTQTPSHQVTQMGQEVILRCVPISNHLYFYWYRQILGQKVEFLVSFYNNEISEKSEIFDDQFSVERPDGSNFTLKIRSTKLEDSAMYFCASTFGGAYEQYFGPGTRLTVT.

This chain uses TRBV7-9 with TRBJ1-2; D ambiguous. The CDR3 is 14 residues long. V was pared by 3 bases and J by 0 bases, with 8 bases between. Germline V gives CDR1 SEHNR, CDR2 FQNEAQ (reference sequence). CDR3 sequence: CASSFPEANYGYTF. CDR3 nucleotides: TGTGCCAGCAGCTTCCCAGAAGCTAACTATGGCTACACCTTC.

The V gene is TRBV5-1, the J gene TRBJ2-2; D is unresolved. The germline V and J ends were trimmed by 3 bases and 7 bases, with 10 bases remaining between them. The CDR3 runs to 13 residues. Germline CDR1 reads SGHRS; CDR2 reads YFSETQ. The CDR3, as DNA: TGCGCCAGCAGCTCCCCGTCCGTCGGGGAGCTGTTTTTT. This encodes CASSSPSVGELFF. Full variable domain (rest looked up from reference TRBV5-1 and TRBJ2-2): KAGVTQTPRYLIKTRGQQVTLSCSPISGHRSVSWYQQTPGQGLQFLFEYFSETQRNKGNFPGRFSGRQFSNSRSEMNVSTLELGDSALYLCASSSPSVGELFFGEGSRLTVL.